The T cell receptor beta chain described here comes from a study of OX40 agonist ivuxolimab in advanced cancers. For context, the study as a whole: Ivuxolimab, which targeted the costimulatory receptor OX40 (CD134), was an agonistic, fully human IgG2 monoclonal antibody. The paper reports the monotherapy dose-escalation portion (N = 52 patients) of the phase I ivuxolimab trial. Intravenous ivuxolimab was administered to patients every 2 weeks at six dose levels: 0.01, 0.1, 0.3, 1.5, 3 and 10 mg/kg. Prior anti-PD-1, anti-PD-L1 or anti-CTLA-4 therapy was permitted, and 30% to 50% of dose-escalation patients had received checkpoint inhibitors. Partial responses occurred in three dose-escalation patients: two with cutaneous melanoma and one with hepatocellular carcinoma. Of the roughly 52 dose-escalation patients, hepatocellular carcinoma was present in about 20, melanoma in some 15, renal cell carcinoma in 9 and head and neck cancer in 9. The point of sequencing TCRbeta in the periphery was to test whether ivuxolimab changed TCR sequence diversity and drove clonal T-cell expansion. The dose-escalation cohort was roughly 83% male with a mean age of approximately 60 years, ranging from roughly 23 to 85. The paper as a whole reports these results and caveats: In the 0.1-3.0 mg/kg groups, partial responders had among the lowest normalized peripheral clonal expansion, particularly in CD8+ T cells. The antigen specificity of the clonally expanded peripheral T cells was not determined. Low levels of normalized T-cell clonal expansion were also seen in some patients who did not respond. On average, CD8+ T cells showed more expanded clones than CD4+ T cells after ivuxolimab. Clonal expansion of both CD4+ and CD8+ blood T cells was observed from baseline to week 6 at doses 0.1 to 3.0 mg/kg.

A word on this clone: The clone's antigen remains unknown. No clone much larger than this one lies a single base away; base qualities are absent.

To sequence the TCRbeta CDR3 region, genomic DNA was isolated from the sorted cells. The immunoSEQ Assay was used to sequence the TCRbeta CDR3 regions. TCRdb stores this immuneACCESS table with in-frame sequences only. Part of the clones is absent; in the studies checked, under half of the shortfall reflects unresolved V genes, and no reason is known for the rest. In this sample the table shows about 54,000 clones, approximately 80% of which occur a single time. In total, the top ten clones hold roughly 4.5% of the sample. Patients with autoimmune disease history or receiving systemic immunosuppression were excluded from the trial. Peripheral blood for TCR sequencing was collected from all dose cohorts at baseline, on cycle 4 day 1, and on cycle 7 day 1. Samples were obtained from an open-label, multicenter, first-in-human phase I dose-escalation trial of ivuxolimab. Adults with locally advanced or metastatic head and neck squamous cell, hepatocellular, melanoma or renal cell carcinoma were enrolled in the trial. Before TCR sequencing, CD4+ and CD8+ T cells were separately sorted from peripheral blood.

The germline V end is reduced by 6 bases and the J end by 6 bases; junction bases left unmatched: 7. CDR1 and CDR2, looked up from the germline V gene, are SNHLY and FYNNEI. Measured from the cysteine to the phenylalanine, the CDR3 is 15 residues long. Only CDR3 DNA remains: 45 bases, in frame from the first base. The TCR was taken from an adult with an advanced solid tumor such as melanoma, head and neck, liver or kidney cancer. The material sequenced was CD4+ or CD8+ T cells sorted from blood, taken in a trial of the OX40 agonist ivuxolimab. The V and J genes are TRBV2 and TRBJ2-1, and TRBD2 aligns with 11 junction nucleotides. In nucleotide form, the sequence is TGTGCCAGCAGGATAGCGGGAGGGCCCGGCAATGAGCAGTTCTTC. Protein translation: CASRIAGGPGNEQFF.